The clone carrying this T cell receptor (beta chain) came up a few times. The antigen remains undetermined. The read ends 3 residues early relative to the CDR3; the germline J gene fills the gap. This sample was included in a study of T cell clonality in common variable immunodeficiency. Study results and caveats: What drives increased CVID clonality needs T cell subpopulation sequencing. CVID subjects shared fewer TCRbeta clones than healthy controls did. Repertoire-complication correlations in CVID were limited by patient heterogeneity.

The protocol was immunoSEQ multiplex PCR, while the TCRdb copy is restricted to in-frame clones and leaves out a portion. Observed in the sample are about 40,000 clones, none of them singletons. V shed 5 bases and J 5 bases; nucleotides not matched to a gene: 16. The CDR3 covers 18 residues. CDR1 and CDR2 from the germline V gene are LNHDA and SQIVND (reference sequence). The chain joins TRBV19 to TRBJ2-7; 12 bases agree with TRBD1. Sample: peripheral blood mononuclear cells. The sequence derives from a person aged 18 to 75 in good health. The sequenced CDR3 bases are TGTGCCAGTAGTCCCCGACCCTCCGGGACAGGGGGCGGGCACGAG. It is translated as CASSPRPSGTGGGHE. The full CDR3 reads CASSPRPSGTGGGHEQYF.